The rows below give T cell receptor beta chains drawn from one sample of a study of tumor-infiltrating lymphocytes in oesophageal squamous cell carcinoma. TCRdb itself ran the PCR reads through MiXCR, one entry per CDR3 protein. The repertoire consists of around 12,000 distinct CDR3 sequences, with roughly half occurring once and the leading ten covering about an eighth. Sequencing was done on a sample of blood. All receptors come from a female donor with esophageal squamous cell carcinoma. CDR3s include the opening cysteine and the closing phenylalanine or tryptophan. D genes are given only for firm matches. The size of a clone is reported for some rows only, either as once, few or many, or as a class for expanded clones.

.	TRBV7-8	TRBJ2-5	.	CASSLVQQQTQYF	TGTGCCAGCAGCCTCGTACAGCAACAGACCCAGTACTTC
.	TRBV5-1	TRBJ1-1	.	CASSLRGAEAEAFF	TGCGCCAGCAGCTTGAGAGGGGCCGAGGCTGAAGCTTTCTTT
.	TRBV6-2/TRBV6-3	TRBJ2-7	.	CASSYSKGRRSDEQYF	TGTGCCAGCAGTTACTCTAAGGGACGGAGATCGGACGAGCAGTACTTC
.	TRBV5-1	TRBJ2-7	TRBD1	CASGLVPGGYNEQYF	TGCGCCAGCGGCTTGGTCCCAGGGGGCTACAATGAGCAGTACTTC
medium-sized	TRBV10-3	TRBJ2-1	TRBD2	CAISEIAGDGDNEQFF	TGTGCCATCAGTGAAATAGCGGGAGACGGCGACAATGAGCAGTTCTTC
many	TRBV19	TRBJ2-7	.	CASSISATSSYEQYF	TGTGCCAGTAGTATATCAGCAACCAGCTCCTACGAGCAGTACTTC
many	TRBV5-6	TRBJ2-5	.	CASSQTVNQETQYF	TGTGCCAGCAGCCAGACAGTTAACCAAGAGACCCAGTACTTC
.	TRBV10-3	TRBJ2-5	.	CAIHEQLQETQYF	TGTGCCATCCACGAGCAATTGCAAGAGACCCAGTACTTC
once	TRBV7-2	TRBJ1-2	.	CASSLDTNYGYTF	TGTGCCAGCAGCTTAGACACAAACTATGGCTACACCTTC
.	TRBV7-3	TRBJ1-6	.	CASSVTSAASYEQYF	TGTGCCAGCAGCGTCACTAGCGCCGCCTCCTACGAGCAGTACTTT
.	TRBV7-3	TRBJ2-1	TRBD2	CASSLSPTSGYNEQFF	TGTGCCAGCAGCTTATCGCCGACTAGCGGATACAATGAGCAGTTCTTC
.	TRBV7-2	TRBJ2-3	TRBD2	CASSLLAGVGTDTQYF	TGTGCCAGCAGCTTACTAGCGGGAGTCGGCACAGATACGCAGTATTTT
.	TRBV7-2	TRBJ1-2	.	CASSSPQGFRYGYTF	TGTGCCAGCAGCTCCCCACAGGGTTTCCGCTATGGCTACACCTTC
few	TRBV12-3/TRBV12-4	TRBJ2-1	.	CASSPQGGINEQFF	TGTGCCAGCAGCCCACAGGGAGGAATCAATGAGCAGTTCTTC
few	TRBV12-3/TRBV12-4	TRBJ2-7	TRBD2	CASSKNSGYEQYF	TGTGCCAGCAGTAAGAATAGCGGGTACGAGCAGTACTTC
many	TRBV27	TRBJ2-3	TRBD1	CASSRGDRGSTDTQYF	TGTGCCAGCAGCCGCGGGGACAGGGGCTCCACAGATACGCAGTATTTT
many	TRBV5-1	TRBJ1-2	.	CASSLGFGGDGYTF	TGCGCCAGCAGCTTGGGCTTCGGGGGCGATGGCTACACCTTC
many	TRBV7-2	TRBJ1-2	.	CASSLVRANYGYTF	TGTGCCAGCAGCTTAGTCCGCGCTAACTATGGCTACACCTTC
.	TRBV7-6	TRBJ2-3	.	CASSLGSGEDTQYF	TGTGCCAGCAGCTTAGGTAGTGGGGAAGATACGCAGTATTTT
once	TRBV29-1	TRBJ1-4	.	CSVGRTNEKLFF	TGCAGCGTTGGCAGGACTAATGAAAAACTGTTTTTT
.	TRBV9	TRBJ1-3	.	CASSVGQVSGNTIYF	TGTGCCAGCAGCGTAGGACAGGTCTCTGGAAACACCATATATTTT
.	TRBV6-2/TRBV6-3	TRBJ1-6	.	CASSEKENSPLHF	TGTGCCAGCAGTGAAAAGGAGAATTCACCCCTCCACTTC
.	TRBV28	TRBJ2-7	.	CASSGGFYEQYF	TGTGCCAGCAGTGGGGGATTCTACGAGCAGTACTTC
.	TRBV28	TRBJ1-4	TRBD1	CASSLVDRVGEKLFF	TGTGCCAGCAGTTTAGTAGACAGGGTCGGTGAAAAACTGTTTTTT
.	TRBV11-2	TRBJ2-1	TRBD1	CASSRSTGGFGSEQFF	TGTGCCAGCAGCCGATCGACAGGGGGCTTTGGGAGTGAGCAGTTCTTC
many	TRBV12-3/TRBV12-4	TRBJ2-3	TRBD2	CASSFGGFSTDTQYF	TGTGCCAGCAGTTTCGGGGGGTTTAGCACAGATACGCAGTATTTT
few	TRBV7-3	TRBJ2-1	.	CASSLIRDGEQFF	TGTGCCAGCAGCTTAATCCGGGATGGTGAGCAGTTCTTC
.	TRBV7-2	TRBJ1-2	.	CASSSYRDTGYGYTF	TGTGCCAGCAGTTCATACCGGGACACGGGCTATGGCTACACCTTC
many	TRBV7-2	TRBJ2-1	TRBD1	CASSLEAGGAKFF	TGTGCCAGCAGCTTAGAGGCAGGGGGCGCTAAGTTCTTC
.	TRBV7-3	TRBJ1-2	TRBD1	CASSDQGARYGYTF	TGTGCCAGCAGCGACCAGGGGGCTCGCTATGGCTACACCTTC
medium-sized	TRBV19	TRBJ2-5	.	CASSIQGFEETQYF	TGTGCCAGTAGTATCCAGGGGTTTGAAGAGACCCAGTACTTC
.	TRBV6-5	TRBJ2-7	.	CASSEGPVANSYEQYF	TGTGCCAGCAGTGAAGGACCGGTAGCTAACAGCTACGAGCAGTACTTC
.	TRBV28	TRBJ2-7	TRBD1	CASTNGQAYEQYF	TGTGCCAGCACCAACGGACAGGCCTACGAGCAGTACTTC
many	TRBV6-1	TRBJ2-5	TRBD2	CASSRTTSGRGETQYF	TGTGCCAGCAGTCGGACGACTAGCGGGAGGGGGGAGACCCAGTACTTC
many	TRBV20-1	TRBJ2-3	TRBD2	CSARGAGGLHSTDTQYF	TGCAGTGCTAGGGGAGCGGGGGGCCTTCATAGCACAGATACGCAGTATTTT
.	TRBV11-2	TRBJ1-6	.	CASSLGPTVRNSPLHF	TGTGCCAGCAGCTTAGGCCCGACAGTTCGTAATTCACCCCTCCACTTT
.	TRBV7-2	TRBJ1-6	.	CASSLEPGQSRGLTLHF	TGTGCCAGCAGCTTAGAACCCGGACAGAGCCGCGGACTCACCCTCCACTTT
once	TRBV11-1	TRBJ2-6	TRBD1	CASSRDRAINTGELYF	TGTGCCAGCAGCAGGGACAGGGCGATCAACACCGGGGAGCTGTACTTC
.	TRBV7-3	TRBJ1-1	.	CASSLTSDTEAFF	TGTGCCAGCAGCTTAACGTCCGACACTGAAGCTTTCTTT
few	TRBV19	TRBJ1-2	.	CASSKANYGYTF	TGTGCCAGTAGTAAAGCTAACTATGGCTACACCTTC
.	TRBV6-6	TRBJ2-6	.	CASLGGSSGANVLTF	TGTGCCAGCCTCGGGGGCAGCTCTGGGGCCAACGTCCTGACTTTC
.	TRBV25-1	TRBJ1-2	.	CASSIGTNYGYTF	TGTGCCAGCAGTATCGGGACCAACTATGGCTACACCTTC
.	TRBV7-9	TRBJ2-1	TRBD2	CASSSLAGVREQFF	TGTGCCAGCAGCTCATTAGCGGGAGTTCGTGAGCAGTTCTTC
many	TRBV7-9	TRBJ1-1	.	CASSPQQGEAFF	TGTGCCAGCAGCCCCCAACAGGGAGAAGCTTTCTTT
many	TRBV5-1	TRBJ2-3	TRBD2	CASSLDRLGLVTDTQYF	TGCGCCAGCAGCTTGGACCGTCTAGGACTAGTAACAGATACGCAGTATTTT
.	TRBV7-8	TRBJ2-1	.	CASSLGTNEQFF	TGTGCCAGCAGCTTAGGCACCAATGAGCAGTTCTTC
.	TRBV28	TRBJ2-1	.	CASSLVSEQFF	TGTGCCAGCAGTTTGGTCTCTGAGCAGTTCTTC
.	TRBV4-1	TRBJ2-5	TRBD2	CASSQAGVETQYF	TGTGCCAGCAGCCAGGCGGGGGTAGAGACCCAGTACTTC
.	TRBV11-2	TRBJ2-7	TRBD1	CASRHTGVYEQYF	TGTGCCAGCAGGCATACAGGGGTCTACGAGCAGTACTTC
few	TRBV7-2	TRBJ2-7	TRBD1	CASAQQGPLTYEQYF	TGTGCCAGCGCCCAACAGGGGCCCCTAACCTACGAGCAGTACTTC
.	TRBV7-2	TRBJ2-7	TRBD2	CASSSGLAGASISYEQYF	TGTGCCAGCAGCTCCGGACTAGCGGGAGCGTCTATCTCCTACGAGCAGTACTTC